The sequence of this T cell receptor (beta chain) was determined in a study of T cells expressing NK-cell markers. Study-level background: It was from sorted CD3+CD56+NKG2C+, CD3+CD56+NKG2C- and CD3+CD56-NKG2C+ T cells that TCR beta repertoires came.

CDR1 is KGHSH, CDR2 LQKENI, per germline. The CDR3 consists of 12 residues. Remarks on this clonotype: Its antigen is still unknown.

TCRdb re-called the 5' RACE reads; every CDR3 protein appears as one record, without DNA. Listed are 500,000 to 600,000 distinct CDR3 sequences; 3% to 4.5% falls within the top ten. Whole-study findings and limits: There were a handful of donors in whom these clonotypes also led the CD3+CD56-NKG2C+ fraction. Uncertainty persisted over the HCMV specificity of expanded NKG2C+ T cell clones.

The rearrangement links TRBV18 to TRBJ2-7; TCRdb reports TRBD1, a call that lacks DNA to check it against. This clonotype was obtained from a man aged 18 to 29 in good health. Input material: blood T cells: a sorted CD56 or NKG2C T cell subset, CD4+ or CD8+ T cells, or bulk PBMC T cells (not recorded which). CDR3 residues: CASSPQGWEQYF.